The entry that follows covers one T cell receptor (beta chain) sequence. Its specificity is unknown. Arm-PCR of CDR3 regions with iRepertoire HTBI primers generated TCR beta libraries. TCRdb itself ran the multiplex PCR reads through MiXCR, one entry per CDR3 protein. The sample yields about half a million distinct CDR3 sequences, approximately 23% seen once. Time point reported: persistent/refractory GD, antithyroid drugs over 5 years with positive TRAb. PBMCs were the source of the RNA used for TCR sequencing. The data stem from a study of regulatory T cells in long-lasting Graves disease. Study conclusions and caveats: Study was limited to peripheral blood, excluding thyroid tissue.

Looked up from germline, CDR1 is SQVTM and CDR2 is ANQGSEA. CDR3 size: 13 residues. V was cut by 4 bases and J by 4 bases, with 13 bases left in between. The rearrangement links TRBV29-1 to TRBJ1-2; D is possibly TRBD1 (5 bases). The TCR comes from a female donor with Graves disease. This specimen consisted of peripheral blood mononuclear cells (PBMCs), obtained when the disease was refractory, from a patient treated with antithyroid drugs. CDR3 region: CSVVSRGGYGYTF. Here the CDR3 DNA reads TGCAGCGTTGTTTCCCGCGGGGGCTATGGCTACACCTTC. Full variable domain (rest looked up from reference TRBV29-1 and TRBJ1-2): SAVISQKPSRDICQRGTSLTIQCQVDSQVTMMFWYRQQPGQSLTLIATANQGSEATYESGFVIDKFPISRPNLTFSTLTVSNMSPEDSSIYLCSVVSRGGYGYTFGSGTRLTVV.